What follows is one T cell receptor beta chain and its context. The assay was immunoSEQ multiplex PCR, and TCRdb's table has in-frame clones only and misses some. Of approximately 280,000 clones in the sample, nearly 90% are singletons; the top ten hold 1.5% to 2%. V was trimmed by 0 bases and J by 8 bases, leaving 9 bases between them. The V gene's germline CDR1 is SGDLS and CDR2 YYNGEE. The CDR3 is made up of 13 amino acids. This record comes from a study of blood T cell repertoires in COVID-19. Sequencing was performed on PBMCs or T cells enriched from blood (not recorded which). This receptor was identified in a woman between 18 and 30 years old with acute COVID-19. This chain connects TRBV9 to TRBJ2-1; D remains ambiguous. CDR3 nucleotide sequence: TGTGCCAGCAGCGTAGAAGTACTCGATGAGCAGTTCTTC. Residues: CASSVEVLDEQFF.